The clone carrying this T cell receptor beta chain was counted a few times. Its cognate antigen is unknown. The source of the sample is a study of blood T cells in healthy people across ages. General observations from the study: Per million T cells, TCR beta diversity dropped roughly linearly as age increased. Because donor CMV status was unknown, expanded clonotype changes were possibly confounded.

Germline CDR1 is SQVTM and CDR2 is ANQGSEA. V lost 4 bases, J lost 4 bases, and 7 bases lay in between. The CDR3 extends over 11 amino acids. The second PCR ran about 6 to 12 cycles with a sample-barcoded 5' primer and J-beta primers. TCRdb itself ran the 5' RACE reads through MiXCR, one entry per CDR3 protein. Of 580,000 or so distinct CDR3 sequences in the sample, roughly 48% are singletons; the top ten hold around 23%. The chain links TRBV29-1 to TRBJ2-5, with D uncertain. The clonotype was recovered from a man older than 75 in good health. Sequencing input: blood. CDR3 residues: CSVAPGETQYF. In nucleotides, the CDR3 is TGCAGCGTTGCGCCGGGAGAGACCCAGTACTTC.